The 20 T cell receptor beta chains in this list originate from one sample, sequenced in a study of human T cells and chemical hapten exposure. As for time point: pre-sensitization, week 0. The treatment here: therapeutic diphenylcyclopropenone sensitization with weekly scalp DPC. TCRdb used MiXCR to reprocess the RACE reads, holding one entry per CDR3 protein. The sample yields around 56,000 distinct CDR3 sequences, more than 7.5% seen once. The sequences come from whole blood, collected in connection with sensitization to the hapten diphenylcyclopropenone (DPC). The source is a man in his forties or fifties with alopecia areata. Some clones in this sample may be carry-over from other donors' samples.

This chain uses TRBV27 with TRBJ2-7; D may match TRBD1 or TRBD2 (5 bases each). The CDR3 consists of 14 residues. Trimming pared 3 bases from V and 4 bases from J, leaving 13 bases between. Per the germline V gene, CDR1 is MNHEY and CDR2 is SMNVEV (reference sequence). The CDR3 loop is CASSLSGTSYEQYF. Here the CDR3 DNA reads TGTGCCAGCAGTTTGTCCGGGACGTCTTACGAGCAGTACTTC.

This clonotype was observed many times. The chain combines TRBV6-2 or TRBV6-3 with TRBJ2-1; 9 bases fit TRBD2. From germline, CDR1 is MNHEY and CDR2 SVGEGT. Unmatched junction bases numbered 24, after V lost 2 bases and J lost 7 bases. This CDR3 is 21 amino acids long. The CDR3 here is CASSYTPGSGRNLGTGNEQFF. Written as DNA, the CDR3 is TGTGCCAGCAGTTACACGCCGGGTAGCGGGAGAAATTTGGGCACGGGGAATGAGCAGTTCTTC.

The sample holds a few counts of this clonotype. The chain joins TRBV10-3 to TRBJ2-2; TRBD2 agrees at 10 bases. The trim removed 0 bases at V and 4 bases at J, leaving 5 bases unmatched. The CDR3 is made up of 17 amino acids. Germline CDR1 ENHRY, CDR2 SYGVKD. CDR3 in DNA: TGTGCCATCAGTGAGTCGCTAGCGGGAGTCGGCACCGGGGAGCTGTTTTTT. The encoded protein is CAISESLAGVGTGELFF.

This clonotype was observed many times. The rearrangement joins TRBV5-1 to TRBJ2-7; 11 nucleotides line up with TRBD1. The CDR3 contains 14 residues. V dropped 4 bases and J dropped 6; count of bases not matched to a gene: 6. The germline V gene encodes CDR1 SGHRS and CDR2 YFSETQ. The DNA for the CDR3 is TGCGCCAGCAGCCGAGGACAGGGGGCGGGCGAGCAGTACTTC. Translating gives CASSRGQGAGEQYF.

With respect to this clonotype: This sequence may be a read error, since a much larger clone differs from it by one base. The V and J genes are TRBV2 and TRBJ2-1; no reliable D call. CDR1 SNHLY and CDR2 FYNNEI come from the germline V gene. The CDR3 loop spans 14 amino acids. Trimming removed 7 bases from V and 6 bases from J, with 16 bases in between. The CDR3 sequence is CASTYPDGRNEQFF. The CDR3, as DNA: TGTGCCAGCACCTACCCGGACGGCCGCAATGAGCAGTTCTTC. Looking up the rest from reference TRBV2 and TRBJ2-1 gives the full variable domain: EPEVTQTPSHQVTQMGQEVILRCVPISNHLYFYWYRQILGQKVEFLVSFYNNEISEKSEIFDDQFSVERPDGSNFTLKIRSTKLEDSAMYFCASTYPDGRNEQFFGPGTRLTVL.

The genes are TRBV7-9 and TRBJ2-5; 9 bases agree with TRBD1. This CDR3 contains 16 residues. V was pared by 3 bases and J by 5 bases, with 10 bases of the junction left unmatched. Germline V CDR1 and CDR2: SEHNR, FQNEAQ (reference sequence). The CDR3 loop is CASSFLHTGGDETQYF. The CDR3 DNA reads TGTGCCAGCAGCTTTCTACATACAGGGGGCGATGAGACCCAGTACTTC.

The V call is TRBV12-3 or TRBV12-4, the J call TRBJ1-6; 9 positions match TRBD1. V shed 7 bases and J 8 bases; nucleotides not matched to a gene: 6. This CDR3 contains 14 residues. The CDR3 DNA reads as TGTGCCAGCAATACCGGGACAGGGTATTCACCCCTCCACTTT. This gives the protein CASNTGTGYSPLHF.

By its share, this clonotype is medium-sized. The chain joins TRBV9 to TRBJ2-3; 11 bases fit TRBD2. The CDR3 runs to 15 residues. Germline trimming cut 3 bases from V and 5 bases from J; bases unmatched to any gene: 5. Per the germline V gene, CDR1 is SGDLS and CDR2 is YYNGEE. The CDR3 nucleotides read TGTGCCAGCAGCGCTGGGACTAGCGGAATAGATACGCAGTATTTT. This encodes CASSAGTSGIDTQYF.

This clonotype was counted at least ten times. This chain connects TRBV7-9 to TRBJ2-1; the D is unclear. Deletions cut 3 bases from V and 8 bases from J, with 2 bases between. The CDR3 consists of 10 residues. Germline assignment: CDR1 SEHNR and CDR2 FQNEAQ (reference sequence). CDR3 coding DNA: TGTGCCAGCAGCTTTGATGAGCAGTTCTTC. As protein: CASSFDEQFF.

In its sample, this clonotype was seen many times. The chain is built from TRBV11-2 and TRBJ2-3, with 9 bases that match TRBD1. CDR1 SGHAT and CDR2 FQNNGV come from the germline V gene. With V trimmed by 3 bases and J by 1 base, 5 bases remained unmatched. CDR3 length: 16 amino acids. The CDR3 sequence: CASSLARTGGTDTQYF. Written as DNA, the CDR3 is TGTGCCAGCAGCTTGGCGCGGACAGGGGGCACAGATACGCAGTATTTT.

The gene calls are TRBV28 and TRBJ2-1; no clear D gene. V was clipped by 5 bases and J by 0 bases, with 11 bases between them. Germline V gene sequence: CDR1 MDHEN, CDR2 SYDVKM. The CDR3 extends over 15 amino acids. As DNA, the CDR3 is TGTGCCAGCAGTCCCCACTCGAGCTCCTACAATGAGCAGTTCTTC. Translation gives CASSPHSSSYNEQFF.

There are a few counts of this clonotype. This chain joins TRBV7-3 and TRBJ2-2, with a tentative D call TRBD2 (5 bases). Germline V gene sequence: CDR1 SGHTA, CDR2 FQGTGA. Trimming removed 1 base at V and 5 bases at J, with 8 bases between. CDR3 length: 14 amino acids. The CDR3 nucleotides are TGTGCCAGCAGCTTAAAGAGAGGGACCGGGGAGCTGTTTTTT. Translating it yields CASSLKRGTGELFF.

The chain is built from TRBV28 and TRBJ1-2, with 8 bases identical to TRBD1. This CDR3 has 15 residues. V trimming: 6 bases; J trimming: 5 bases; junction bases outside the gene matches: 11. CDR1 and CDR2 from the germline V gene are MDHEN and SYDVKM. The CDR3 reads CASRPDRGPTYGYTF. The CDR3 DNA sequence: TGTGCCAGCAGACCCGACAGGGGACCGACTTATGGCTACACCTTC.

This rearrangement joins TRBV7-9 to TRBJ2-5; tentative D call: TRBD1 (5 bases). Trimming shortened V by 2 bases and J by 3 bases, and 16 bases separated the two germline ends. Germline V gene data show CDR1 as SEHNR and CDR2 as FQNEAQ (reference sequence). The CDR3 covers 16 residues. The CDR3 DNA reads TGTGCCAGCAGCTTATGGGCAGGGTCAGGAGAAGAGACCCAGTACTTC. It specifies CASSLWAGSGEETQYF.

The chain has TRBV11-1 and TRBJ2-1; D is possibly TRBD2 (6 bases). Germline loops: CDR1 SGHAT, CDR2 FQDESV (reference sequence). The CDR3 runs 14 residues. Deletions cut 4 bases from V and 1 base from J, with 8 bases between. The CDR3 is CASSSTRSYNEQFF. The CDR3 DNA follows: TGTGCCAGCAGCTCGACTAGATCCTACAATGAGCAGTTCTTC.

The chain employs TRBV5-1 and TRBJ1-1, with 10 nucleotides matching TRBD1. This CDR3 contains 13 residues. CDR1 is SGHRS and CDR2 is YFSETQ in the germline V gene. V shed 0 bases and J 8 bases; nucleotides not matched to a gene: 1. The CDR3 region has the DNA TGCGCCAGCAGCTTGGGACAGGGGGCGGAAGCTTTCTTT. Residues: CASSLGQGAEAFF.

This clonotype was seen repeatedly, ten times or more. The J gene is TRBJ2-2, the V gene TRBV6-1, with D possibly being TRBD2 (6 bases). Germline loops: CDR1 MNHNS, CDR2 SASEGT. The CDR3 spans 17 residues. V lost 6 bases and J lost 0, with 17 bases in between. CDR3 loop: CASRGGKGSANTGELFF. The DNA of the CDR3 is TGTGCCAGCAGAGGAGGGAAGGGGAGTGCGAACACCGGGGAGCTGTTTTTT.

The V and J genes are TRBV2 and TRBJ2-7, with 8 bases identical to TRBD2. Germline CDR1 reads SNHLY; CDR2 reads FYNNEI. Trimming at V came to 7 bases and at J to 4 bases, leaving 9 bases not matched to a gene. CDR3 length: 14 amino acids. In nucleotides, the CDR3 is TGTGCCAGCAAGGACGGCGGGGGGTTTTACGAGCAGTACTTC. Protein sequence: CASKDGGGFYEQYF.

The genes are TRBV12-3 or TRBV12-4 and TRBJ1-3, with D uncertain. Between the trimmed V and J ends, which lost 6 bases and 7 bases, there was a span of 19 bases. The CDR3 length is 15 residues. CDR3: CASRKSDGIPNTIYF. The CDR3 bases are TGTGCCAGCAGGAAATCGGACGGAATCCCCAACACCATATATTTT.

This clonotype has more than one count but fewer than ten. In nucleotides, the CDR3 is TGTGCCAGCAGTCCCGCCGGGGACCAAGAGACCCAGTACTTC. Encoded protein: CASSPAGDQETQYF. This sequence joins TRBV28 and TRBJ2-5; D might be TRBD2 (5 bases). The CDR3 sequence is 14 residues long. CDR1 MDHEN and CDR2 SYDVKM come from the germline V gene. V shed 5 bases and J shed 0 bases, with 10 bases lying between them.